This TCR beta chain was identified during a study of OX40 agonist ivuxolimab in advanced cancers. On the study more broadly: The patients got ivuxolimab, which is an agonistic anti-OX40 (CD134) antibody. From roughly 23 to 90 years was the age range, with a mean of roughly 59 years, and about 83% were male. Study-wide results and limits: CD8+ T cells (on average) carried more expanded clones than CD4+ T cells. Individuals who were partial responders at 0.1-3.0 mg/kg had clonal expansion that ranked among the lowest.

TCRdb's table, derived via immunoSEQ multiplex PCR, lists solely in-frame clones and lacks some. The sample records around 61,000 clones, approximately 82% being singletons. The germline gives CDR1 MNHNY, CDR2 SVGAGI (reference sequence). The CDR3 covers 12 residues. V lost 8 bases and J lost 3, with 8 bases in between. Concerning this clone itself: The antigen remains unidentified.

This clonotype was obtained from an adult with an advanced solid tumor such as melanoma, head and neck, liver or kidney cancer. V gene TRBV6-6 combines with J gene TRBJ2-1, with unresolved D. This specimen consisted of CD4+ or CD8+ T cells sorted from blood, obtained in a trial of the OX40 agonist ivuxolimab. This CDR3 reads CASAPGYNEQFF. The DNA of the CDR3 is TGTGCCAGCGCCCCCGGCTACAATGAGCAGTTCTTC.